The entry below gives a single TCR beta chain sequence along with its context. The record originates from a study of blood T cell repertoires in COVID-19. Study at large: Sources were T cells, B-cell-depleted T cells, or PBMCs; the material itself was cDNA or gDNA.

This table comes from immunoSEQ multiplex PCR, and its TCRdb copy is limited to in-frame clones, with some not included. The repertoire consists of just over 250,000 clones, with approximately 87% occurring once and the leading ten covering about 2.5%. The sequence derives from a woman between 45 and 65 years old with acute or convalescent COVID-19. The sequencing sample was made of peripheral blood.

The CDR3 DNA reads TGTGCCAGCAGCTTAATTCCAGCAGACTCAACTAATGAAAAACTGTTTTTT. This translates into CASSLIPADSTNEKLFF. V gene TRBV7-9 combines with J gene TRBJ1-4; D not resolved. The V end was cut by 2 bases, the J end by 0 bases, with 13 bases between. The CDR3 is 17 amino acids. Germline V gene data show CDR1 as SEHNR and CDR2 as FQNEAQ (reference sequence). Drawing the rest from reference TRBV7-9 and TRBJ1-4, the complete variable domain is DTGVSQNPRHKITKRGQNVTFRCDPISEHNRLYWYRQTLGQGPEFLTYFQNEAQLEKSRLLSDRFSAERPKGSFSTLEIQRTEQGDSAMYLCASSLIPADSTNEKLFFGSGTQLSVL.